This TCR beta chain was sequenced for a study of T-cell reconstitution after alpha-beta-depleted transplantation in children. This sample's TCRbeta library carried unique molecular identifier barcodes. TCRdb processed the PCR reads anew with MiXCR; each CDR3 protein has one entry. The table records approximately 640,000 distinct CDR3 sequences, 16% of them present only once. This clonotype was picked up many times. V lost 5 bases, J lost 5 bases, and 5 bases lay in between. The V gene's germline CDR1 is SGHTA and CDR2 FQGNSA. CDR3 size: 11 residues. The input for sequencing was PBMCs from the stem cell graft donor, taken from the stem cell graft. The chain carries TRBV7-2 and TRBJ2-3; D is uncertain. The sequence derives from a human donor who donated a stem cell graft to a child with acute myeloid leukemia. The chain's CDR3 is CASSEIDTQYF. DNA of the CDR3: TGTGCCAGCAGCGAGATAGATACGCAGTATTTT.